A selection of T cell receptor beta chains follows, all from one sample in a study of cytomegalovirus exposure and HLA in healthy donors. Assay used: immunoSEQ multiplex PCR; TCRdb lists only in-frame clones, some missing. This table holds roughly 150,000 clones, approximately 80% found once. Sequencing was carried out using PBMCs. The receptor set was obtained from a boy between 2 and 15 years old in good health and CMV-seronegative. Both conserved end residues are part of each CDR3. The D gene is left open where the match is weak. Clone size, where shown, is once, few, many, or a class for clones that have expanded.

D,J,V,size,DNA,CDR3
NA,TRBJ2-2,TRBV4-3,few,TGCGCCAGCAGCCAACCGGAGGACACCGGGGAGCTGTTTTTT,CASSQPEDTGELFF
TRBD2,TRBJ2-1,TRBV5-1,NA,TGCGCCAGCAGCTTGGGGGGGACTAGCGGGAGGCCTGAGCAGTTCTTC,CASSLGGTSGRPEQFF
NA,TRBJ2-1,TRBV28,once,TGTGCCAGCCATGGGGGGTTAAGTTCTTACAATGAGCAGTTCTTC,CASHGGLSSYNEQFF
NA,TRBJ2-3,TRBV12-5,NA,TGTGCTAGTGGTTTGTCGACCGGGACAGATACGCAGTATTTT,CASGLSTGTDTQYF
NA,TRBJ1-1,TRBV7-3,NA,TGTGCCAGCAGCCTCGACAGGAACACTGAAGCTTTCTTT,CASSLDRNTEAFF
NA,TRBJ2-5,TRBV7-9,NA,TGTGCCAGCAGCTCCCCTAGGGACACAGCAGAGACCCAGTACTTC,CASSSPRDTAETQYF
NA,TRBJ1-2,TRBV6-5,once,TGTGCCAGCAGTTATTCTAAGCGGGGGTACTATGGCTACACCTTC,CASSYSKRGYYGYTF
NA,TRBJ1-3,TRBV15,NA,TGTGCCACCAGCAGAGATCGCGGGGCAGCGGGAAACACCATATATTTT,CATSRDRGAAGNTIYF
TRBD1,TRBJ1-3,TRBV5-1,NA,TGCGCCAGCAGCAGAGAGACAGGGCCGCGGAGGAACACCATATATTTT,CASSRETGPRRNTIYF
NA,TRBJ1-4,TRBV18,NA,TGTGCCAGCTCACGGGGCACTAATGAAAAACTGTTTTTT,CASSRGTNEKLFF
NA,TRBJ2-7,TRBV10-1,NA,TGCGCCAGCAGTGAGTCAGGGGAACAGTACGAGCAGTACTTC,CASSESGEQYEQYF
TRBD2,TRBJ2-7,TRBV7-8,NA,TGTGCCAGCAGCTTAGGGAAATCTAGCGGACCCTACGAGCAGTACTTC,CASSLGKSSGPYEQYF
NA,TRBJ2-3,TRBV7-9,NA,TGTGCCAGCAGATTCGGGACTTTCTCGACGGATACGCAGTATTTT,CASRFGTFSTDTQYF
NA,TRBJ2-1,TRBV5-1,NA,TGCGCCAGCAGCTTGGACCCGGGGTCAATGAATGAGCAGTTCTTC,CASSLDPGSMNEQFF
TRBD2,TRBJ2-3,TRBV6-6,few,TGTGCCAGCAGTGAGCGGGGGGGCACAGATACGCAGTATTTT,CASSERGGTDTQYF
TRBD1,TRBJ2-7,TRBV19,NA,TGTGCCAGTAGTACAACCGGGACAGATAACTACGAGCAGTACTTC,CASSTTGTDNYEQYF
NA,TRBJ2-5,TRBV7-7,NA,TGTGCCAGCAGCTCGAACCCACAGGGAACTATCCCTGAGACCCAGTACTTC,CASSSNPQGTIPETQYF
TRBD1,TRBJ1-1,TRBV28,NA,TGTGCCAGCAGTTTCGCCCGGGACAGGGGAGCGGCTTTCTTT,CASSFARDRGAAFF
NA,TRBJ1-4,TRBV25-1,NA,TGTGCCAGCAGTGAGAAAGGCAGGGTTTTCGAAAAACTGTTTTTT,CASSEKGRVFEKLFF
TRBD1,TRBJ2-6,TRBV4-2,NA,TGTGCCAGCAGTCGGGGGGCGGGACAGGGGGACTCTGGGGCCAACGTCCTGACTTTC,CASSRGAGQGDSGANVLTF
TRBD1,TRBJ2-7,TRBV5-4,NA,TGTGCCAGCAGCTTACCGGGACAGGGGTTCTACGAGCAGTACTTC,CASSLPGQGFYEQYF
NA,TRBJ2-7,TRBV5-4,NA,TGTGCCAGCAGCTTGTTACGGGGAGGCGAGCAGTACTTC,CASSLLRGGEQYF
NA,TRBJ1-4,TRBV9,NA,TGTGCCAGCAGCCCTCCCCCCGAGGGCCTGGGAATCGATGAAAAACTGTTTTTT,CASSPPPEGLGIDEKLFF
NA,TRBJ1-4,TRBV30,few,TGTGCCGGGGAAGGGGTTATCGAAAAACTGTTTTTT,CAGEGVIEKLFF
TRBD2,TRBJ2-3,TRBV28,NA,TGTGCCAGCAGGGGACCCGGGGGGTCAGATACGCAGTATTTT,CASRGPGGSDTQYF
TRBD2,TRBJ2-2,TRBV6-5,NA,TGTGCCAGCAGTGTTAGCGGGACGCGTCCCGGGGAGCTGTTTTTT,CASSVSGTRPGELFF
NA,TRBJ1-2,TRBV7-8,NA,TGTGCCAGCAGCTACCCTTCCACAGGCGGCTACACCTTC,CASSYPSTGGYTF
TRBD2,TRBJ2-3,TRBV7-3,NA,TGTGCCAGCAGCTTAAGCGGGGGGGGAGGTACGCAGTATTTT,CASSLSGGGGTQYF
TRBD2,TRBJ2-1,TRBV6-5,NA,TGTGCCAGCAGTTACGTAGCGGGAGCGTTGCATGAGCAGTTCTTC,CASSYVAGALHEQFF
NA,TRBJ2-3,TRBV28,NA,TGTGCCAGCGGGGCGAACAGTGATACGCAGTATTTT,CASGANSDTQYF
NA,TRBJ1-1,TRBV4-3,once,TGCGCCAGCAGCCCCGGGGTAGGCACTGAAGCTTTCTTT,CASSPGVGTEAFF
NA,TRBJ2-1,TRBV11-2,few,TGTGCCAGCAGCTATAGACCTAGCGATGAGCAGTTCTTC,CASSYRPSDEQFF
NA,TRBJ2-7,TRBV2,NA,TGTGCCAGCAGTGACAGGACAAGTACCTACGAGCAGTACTTC,CASSDRTSTYEQYF
TRBD2,TRBJ2-1,TRBV19,NA,TGTGCCAGTAGTATCTCGGGCGCACGAACTAGCGGCTACAATGAGCAGTTCTTC,CASSISGARTSGYNEQFF
NA,TRBJ1-5,TRBV29-1,NA,TGCAGCGCCGATCGGGGGGGTGGGCCCCAGCATTTT,CSADRGGGPQHF
NA,TRBJ2-1,TRBV7-3,NA,TGTGCCAGCAGTATAATGCCGGGGGAGCAGTTCTTC,CASSIMPGEQFF
TRBD1,TRBJ1-1,TRBV28,NA,TGTGCCAGCAGTCCCGGGACAGAAGATTACAAAGCTTTCTTT,CASSPGTEDYKAFF
TRBD1,TRBJ1-2,TRBV28,NA,TGTGCCAGCAGTTTCCCAACCGGGACAGGGTCGACTTCTCGAGGCTACACCTTC,CASSFPTGTGSTSRGYTF
NA,TRBJ1-1,TRBV30,NA,TGTGCCGCCCGGTTGAACACTGAAGCTTTCTTT,CAARLNTEAFF
NA,TRBJ2-7,TRBV7-9,once,TGTTCCAGCAGCCAAAATTACGAGCAGTACTTC,CSSSQNYEQYF
NA,TRBJ1-6,TRBV28,NA,TGTGCCAGCAGTTCGGAAACAGGGCCGAGTGGGTATAATTCACCCCTCCACTTT,CASSSETGPSGYNSPLHF
TRBD1,TRBJ2-1,TRBV10-1,NA,TGCGCCAGCAGAGTCTTGGGACAGGGGGCCTACAATGAGCAGTTCTTC,CASRVLGQGAYNEQFF
NA,TRBJ2-3,TRBV7-2,NA,TGTGCCAGCAGATACCAAACACTAGTTGTTACGCAGTATTTT,CASRYQTLVVTQYF
TRBD1,TRBJ1-5,TRBV27,once,TGTGCCAGCAGCCCCGGACAGGGGGCAAGGCAGCCCCAGCATTTT,CASSPGQGARQPQHF
TRBD1,TRBJ1-4,TRBV2,NA,TGTGCCAGCAGAGTCCCCCGGACAGGGAGTGAAAAACTGTTTTTT,CASRVPRTGSEKLFF
NA,TRBJ1-2,TRBV27,few,TGTGCCAGCAGTCAACAGAGGGCTACCTATGGCTACACCTTC,CASSQQRATYGYTF
TRBD1,TRBJ2-6,TRBV9,NA,TGTGCCAGCAGCGACAGGGGAAAGTACTCTGGGGCCAACGTCCTGACTTTC,CASSDRGKYSGANVLTF
NA,TRBJ2-1,TRBV5-5,few,TGTGCCAGCAGCCAAGATAATTCTGGAGGCTACAATGAGCAGTTCTTC,CASSQDNSGGYNEQFF
NA,TRBJ2-1,TRBV27,NA,TGTGCCAGCAAAAAAGGGGGGGCTTACAATGAGCAGTTCTTC,CASKKGGAYNEQFF
NA,TRBJ1-5,TRBV18,NA,TGTGCCAGCTCACCAGCGGCGGGCAATCAGCCCCAGCATTTT,CASSPAAGNQPQHF
TRBD1,TRBJ1-2,TRBV5-4,NA,TGTGCCAGCAGCTCGCGGGACAGGGGGCATGGCTACACCTTC,CASSSRDRGHGYTF
NA,TRBJ1-2,TRBV27,few,TGTGCCAGCAGCCACCGGTCGTCGGTAAATGGCTACACCTTC,CASSHRSSVNGYTF